This T cell receptor (beta chain) was sequenced during a study of Tregs in tolerant kidney transplant recipients (dated by TCRdb to the late 2010s). Regarding the complete study: Transplants used related donors with nonmyeloablative bone marrow transplantation; mixed chimerism was transient in the human trials. The study used TCRbeta sequencing to identify donor-specific regulatory T cells before combined kidney and bone marrow transplantation, then tracked those cells after transplant.

The meaning of the sample's time point label: blood sample drawn before combined kidney and bone marrow transplant. Thawed PBMCs were FACS-sorted into unstimulated Tregs (CD4+CD25+CD127-), CD4+ non-Tregs (CD4+CD25-), CD4 cells and CD8 cells. Thawed PBMCs were rested overnight at 37 degrees C with about 180 IU/ml IL-2 before Treg sorting. The patients were a few recipients of combined kidney and bone marrow transplants from the ITN036ST trial, and samples were available only from these trial subjects. Healthy control blood was separated into PBMCs by Ficoll density gradient and cryopreserved, and patient PBMCs were collected both before and after transplant. Summary of the overall study and its limitations: Because the study included only a small number of patients, the results must be confirmed in larger populations and under other immunosuppression protocols. In tolerant patients, donor-specific Tregs expanded more than Tregs overall, which suggests antigen-driven rather than nonspecific expansion. For some patients, the PCR primers changed as time went on, which meant samples from those patients could not be compared with one another at the nucleotide level. The most biologically relevant and donor-specific TCRbeta repertoire appeared to be identified by expanding Tregs with activated donor B cells. Biological reproducibility was not directly addressed, though technical replication error appeared minimal.

Worth noting for this clone: What this receptor recognizes is not known. No quality values exist for individual bases; no much larger clone is one base distant.

For TCRbeta CDR3 sequencing, genomic DNA from the sorted cells was extracted using the QIAGEN DNeasy Blood and Tissue Kit. High-throughput TCRbeta CDR3 sequencing was carried out commercially through immunoSEQ, with PCR amplification with bias correction and internal controls included. From the authors' description of their analysis: Unique productive TCRbeta sequences were defined by CDR3 nucleotide sequence where primers matched, and otherwise by CDR3 amino acid sequence together with Vbeta and Jbeta genes. To correct sorting error, sequences shared between sorted populations at a frequency ratio of 2:1 or less were removed; the rest were assigned to the higher population. Sequences were defined as donor-reactive when expanded at least 5-fold in CFSE-low cells versus unstimulated cells and present at a frequency of at least 0.01% in CFSE-low cells. Repertoire divergence was quantified by Jensen-Shannon divergence calculated from the top 100 TCRbeta sequences ranked by frequency. For any sample with multiple sequencing runs, sorting error was corrected in each run separately before the runs were pooled. Entries here come from immuneACCESS through TCRdb and include only in-frame sequences with V and J called. Some clones fail to appear in such tables; in the studies checked, an unresolved V gene covers under half of the shortfall, and the cause of the remainder is unknown. Clonal size and the V and J genes are those of that table, whereas D and trimming came from the DNA. This sample comprises around 78,000 clones, approximately 89% of them detected only once. In total, the top ten clones hold approximately 0.35% of the sample.

Deletion took 1 base off V and 2 bases off J, with a span of 8 bases between the germline ends. The CDR3 runs 14 amino acids, cysteine and phenylalanine included. The sequence is cut down to CDR3 DNA, 42 bases in frame from base 1. CDR1 LNHDA and CDR2 SQIVND are derived from the germline V gene (reference sequence). Sequencing used Tregs from blood, obtained before the transplant. This TCR derives from a human donor who received a combined kidney and bone marrow transplant. In this chain, TRBV19 is recombined with TRBJ2-5, and TRBD1 may be the D gene, going by 5 matching bases. The CDR3 corresponds to CASSIGGGQETQYF. The DNA sequence is as follows: TGTGCCAGTAGTATAGGGGGCGGACAAGAGACCCAGTACTTC.